The 29 T cell receptor beta chains in this list originate from one sample, sequenced in a study of T cell responses to AZD1222 COVID-19 vaccine (dated by TCRdb to 2020 to 2022). The meaning of the sample's time point label: about 28 days (+/-7) after the second vaccine dose. The library was produced with the immunoSEQ multiplex PCR assay. TCRdb stores this immuneACCESS table with in-frame sequences only. Part of the clones is absent; in the studies checked, under half of the shortfall reflects unresolved V genes, and no reason is known for the rest. This sample has about 120,000 clones in its table, and approximately 94% of those were observed once. The biggest ten clones account for less than 6% of the sample. Sample: peripheral blood, taken 28 days after the second AZD1222 dose. These receptors were collected from an adult who received the AZD1222 COVID-19 vaccine.

The rearrangement uses TRBV4-1 and TRBJ1-5; the D is unclear. The CDR3 sequence is 15 residues long. Deletions cut 0 bases from V and 6 bases from J, with 12 bases between. The V gene's germline CDR1 is MGHRA and CDR2 YSYEKL. The CDR3 region is CASSQEVVGIQPQHF. The CDR3 nucleotides are TGCGCCAGCAGCCAAGAGGTCGTGGGGATTCAGCCCCAGCATTTT.

This chain uses TRBV2 with TRBJ1-4, with TRBD1 as a possible D gene (6 bases). CDR1 is SNHLY and CDR2 is FYNNEI in the germline V gene. The V end was cut by 3 bases, the J end by 8 bases, with 7 bases between. CDR3 length equals 12 residues. Written as DNA, the CDR3 is TGTGCCAGCAGTGATAGGGGGGAAAAACTGTTTTTT. Translation: CASSDRGEKLFF.

The genes are TRBV5-1 and TRBJ2-2, with unresolved D. This CDR3 comprises 14 residues. Between the trimmed V and J ends, which lost 1 base and 1 base, there was a span of 5 bases. CDR1 is SGHRS, CDR2 YFSETQ, per germline. The CDR3 protein is CASSLPGNTGELFF. CDR3 nucleotides: TGCGCCAGCAGCTTGCCCGGGAACACCGGGGAGCTGTTTTTT.

This clone was seen just once. V and J are TRBV7-2 and TRBJ2-1; 10 bases are a match to TRBD2. The ends lost 3 bases at V and 0 bases at J; junction bases unmatched: 8. Germline lookup yields CDR1 SGHTA and CDR2 FQGNSA. This CDR3 spans 18 amino acids. The CDR3 region has the DNA TGTGCCAGCAGCTTGTTAGCGGGGGGACCGAGCTCCTACAATGAGCAGTTCTTC. Its protein product is CASSLLAGGPSSYNEQFF.

The chain links TRBV4-3 to TRBJ2-7, with 7 bases that match TRBD2. With V trimmed by 0 bases and J by 3 bases, 5 bases remained unmatched. The CDR3 has 15 amino acids. The germline gives CDR1 LGHNA, CDR2 YSLEER. DNA of the CDR3: TGCGCCAGCAGCCAAGATCGCGGGAGCCTCTACGAGCAGTACTTC. As protein: CASSQDRGSLYEQYF.

This chain joins TRBV5-4 and TRBJ1-2; 9 bases are a match to TRBD1. V gave up 4 bases and J gave up 4 bases; unmatched junction bases: 8. Germline-derived CDR1 and CDR2 are SGHNT and YYREEE (reference sequence). CDR3 length: 15 amino acids. The CDR3 here is CASSGDRTGVYGYTF. CDR3 in DNA: TGTGCCAGCAGCGGAGACAGGACAGGGGTCTATGGCTACACCTTC.

The chain couples TRBV6-1 to TRBJ1-5; D unresolved. In germline, CDR1 is MNHNS, CDR2 SASEGT. With 0 bases removed from V and 2 bases from J, the gap between germline ends came to 11 bases. CDR3 length equals 16 residues. The CDR3 DNA reads as TGTGCCAGCAGTGAAGCGGTGGGGTACGGCAATCAGCCCCAGCATTTT. Residues: CASSEAVGYGNQPQHF.

This sequence joins TRBV7-2 and TRBJ2-5, with a weak D call TRBD1 (6 bases). The CDR3 runs 15 residues. Germline assignment: CDR1 SGHTA and CDR2 FQGNSA. Deletions cut 5 bases from V and 0 bases from J, with 13 bases between. CDR3 loop: CASSPDRLYQETQYF. CDR3 nucleotide sequence: TGTGCCAGCAGCCCAGACAGGTTGTACCAAGAGACCCAGTACTTC.

The chain carries TRBV7-2 and TRBJ2-2; D uncertain. The CDR3 is made up of 15 amino acids. Germline CDR1 and CDR2: SGHTA and FQGNSA. Trimming cost V 3 bases and J 5 bases, with 13 bases left between them. As DNA, the CDR3 is TGTGCCAGCAGCTTCAGAGCACGTGGGACCGGGGAGCTGTTTTTT. It codes for CASSFRARGTGELFF.

The genes are TRBV5-1 and TRBJ2-1, with TRBD2 identical over 9 bases. CDR1 and CDR2 (germline): SGHRS, YFSETQ. This CDR3 is 16 amino acids long. The V gene end was trimmed by 7 bases and the J gene end by 7 bases; junction bases not matched to a gene: 15. Here the CDR3 DNA reads TGCGCCAGCTTCAGGGTAGCGGGGGCACCAGCGAATGAGCAGTTCTTC. This gives the protein CASFRVAGAPANEQFF.

The V gene is TRBV6-5, the J gene TRBJ1-5; perhaps TRBD1 as D (6 bases). The germline gives CDR1 MNHEY, CDR2 SVGAGI. The CDR3 totals 15 residues. Trimming pared 4 bases from V and 2 bases from J, leaving 12 bases between. The CDR3 reads CASSLGGSGNQPQHF. The CDR3 DNA sequence: TGTGCCAGCAGTTTGGGGGGCAGTGGCAATCAGCCCCAGCATTTT.

The chain couples TRBV3-1 (or the pseudogene TRBV3-2) to TRBJ2-7, with 11 bases that match TRBD1. V was clipped by 4 bases and J by 4 bases; unmatched bases: 6. Per the germline V gene, CDR1 is LGHDT and CDR2 is YNNKEL (reference sequence). The CDR3 consists of 15 residues. The CDR3 DNA follows: TGTGCCAGCAGCCTACGTGGGACAGGGGGTTACGAGCAGTACTTC. Its translation is CASSLRGTGGYEQYF.

The chain recombines TRBV6-5 with TRBJ2-3; 8 bases map to TRBD2. The V gene end was trimmed by 5 bases and the J gene end by 3 bases; junction bases not matched to a gene: 7. This CDR3 contains 15 residues. Germline CDR1 and CDR2: MNHEY and SVGAGI. CDR3 residues: CASSRLALGTDTQYF. In DNA, the CDR3 is TGTGCCAGCAGTCGACTAGCGTTGGGGACAGATACGCAGTATTTT.

The J gene is TRBJ2-5, the V gene TRBV5-1; D remains ambiguous. The CDR3 length is 14 residues. V was shortened by 0 bases and J by 2 bases, with 8 bases between the two germline ends. Per germline, CDR1 SGHRS and CDR2 YFSETQ. Here the CDR3 DNA reads TGCGCCAGCAGCTTGGAGGCCGGGCAAGAGACCCAGTACTTC. Its translation: CASSLEAGQETQYF.

The V and J genes are TRBV29-1 and TRBJ1-2; 8 bases map to TRBD1. This CDR3 contains 12 residues. V was clipped by 2 bases and J by 6 bases; unmatched bases: 2. Per germline, CDR1 SQVTM and CDR2 ANQGSEA. The CDR3 sequence: CSVEPGGDGYTF. The CDR3, as DNA: TGCAGCGTTGAACCAGGGGGCGATGGCTACACCTTC. Using reference TRBV29-1 and TRBJ1-2 for the parts outside the CDR3, the full variable domain is SAVISQKPSRDICQRGTSLTIQCQVDSQVTMMFWYRQQPGQSLTLIATANQGSEATYESGFVIDKFPISRPNLTFSTLTVSNMSPEDSSIYLCSVEPGGDGYTFGSGTRLTVV.

J is TRBJ2-7 and V is TRBV10-1, with D perhaps matching TRBD1 (6 bases). Germline CDR1 is WNHNN and CDR2 is SYGVQD (reference sequence). The CDR3 sequence is 16 residues long. With 3 bases removed from V and 3 bases from J, the gap between germline ends came to 18 bases. For the CDR3, the DNA is TGCGCCAGCAGTGACTCCGCTGGGACAAGGAACTACGAGCAGTACTTC. Its translation: CASSDSAGTRNYEQYF.

The chain uses TRBV3-1 (or the pseudogene TRBV3-2) and TRBJ1-4; 7 nucleotides line up with TRBD1. The germline V gene has CDR1 LGHDT and CDR2 YNNKEL (reference sequence). The CDR3 contains 18 residues. With V trimmed by 2 bases and J by 8 bases, 17 bases remained unmatched. The CDR3 DNA follows: TGTGCCAGCAGCCAAATTAAAAATGGGTGGACAGGAGGGGAAAAACTGTTTTTT. It yields the protein CASSQIKNGWTGGEKLFF.

This rearrangement joins TRBV13 to TRBJ2-2; weak D call: TRBD2 (5 bases). The V end was cut by 5 bases, the J end by 1 base, with 11 bases between. CDR1 and CDR2 from the germline V gene are PRHDT and FYEKMQ (reference sequence). The CDR3 runs 15 residues. The CDR3 DNA sequence: TGTGCCAGCAGCCCGTGGACTGTGAACACCGGGGAGCTGTTTTTT. Translation: CASSPWTVNTGELFF.

This chain links TRBV12-3 or TRBV12-4 with TRBJ1-5; D not resolved. CDR3 size: 13 residues. Trimming left V 10 bases short and J 4 bases short, with 14 bases between. The DNA of the CDR3 is TGTGCCATATCAGGAGGATTAAATCAGCCCCAGCATTTT. Translating gives CAISGGLNQPQHF.

J is TRBJ1-1 and V is TRBV29-1; 9 positions agree with TRBD1. The germline CDR1 and CDR2 sequences are SQVTM and ANQGSEA. This CDR3 is built from 15 residues. The V segment lost 4 bases and the J segment 1 base; nucleotides outside the gene matches: 7. The CDR3 loop reads CSVGADRGSNTEAFF. As DNA, the CDR3 is TGCAGCGTTGGAGCGGACAGGGGTTCGAACACTGAAGCTTTCTTT.

The sample holds one count of this clone. This chain uses TRBV15 with TRBJ1-4, with no clear D. The CDR3 runs 14 residues. V lost 0 bases, J lost 5 bases, and 7 bases lay in between. Per germline, CDR1 LNHNV and CDR2 YYDKDF (reference sequence). The CDR3 sequence: CATSRDRLNEKLFF. The DNA for the CDR3 is TGTGCCACCAGCAGAGATCGACTGAATGAAAAACTGTTTTTT.

The chain links TRBV4-2 to TRBJ2-3; no definite D call. The germline CDR1 and CDR2 sequences are LGHNA and YNFKEQ. This CDR3 has 14 amino acids. V was trimmed by 3 bases and J by 5 bases, leaving 12 bases between them. The DNA of the CDR3 is TGTGCCAGCAGCCAGGGCCAAAAGGGAGATACGCAGTATTTT. This encodes CASSQGQKGDTQYF.

The chain carries TRBV7-9 and TRBJ2-1; D perhaps matches TRBD2 (6 bases). Germline CDR1 and CDR2: SEHNR and FQNEAQ (reference sequence). The CDR3 sequence is 15 residues long. V lost 1 base, J lost 7 bases, and 14 bases lay in between. This CDR3 is CASSLGSGVLNEQFF. CDR3 sequence (DNA): TGTGCCAGCAGCTTAGGGTCGGGAGTTTTAAATGAGCAGTTCTTC.

This clone is medium-sized (0.01 to 0.1%) within its sample. The CDR3 bases are TGTGCCAGCAGCGGGGGCGAAGGACAGGGGGCTGAGACCCAGTACTTC. Translating it yields CASSGGEGQGAETQYF. The chain combines TRBV4-2 with TRBJ2-5; 11 bases agree with TRBD1. The V and J ends lost 5 bases and 5 bases, in that order; junction bases with no gene match: 10. CDR1 LGHNA and CDR2 YNFKEQ come from the germline V gene. The CDR3 has 16 residues.

In DNA form, the CDR3 reads TGTGCCAGCAGTCGGGGTCCTGCGCCTGGAAACACCATATATTTT. Translation gives CASSRGPAPGNTIYF. The rearrangement uses TRBV27 and TRBJ1-3; no firm D call. Trimming cost V 5 bases and J 2 bases, with 13 bases left between them. The CDR3 spans 15 residues. Germline V CDR1 and CDR2: MNHEY, SMNVEV (reference sequence).

J is TRBJ2-6 and V is TRBV4-3; D gene uncertain. The CDR3 has 13 amino acids. The V gene lost 2 bases and the J gene lost 11 bases, with 10 bases spanning the gap. Germline lookup yields CDR1 LGHNA and CDR2 YSLEER. The CDR3: CASSQILGDVLTF. For the CDR3, the DNA is TGCGCCAGCAGCCAAATTTTGGGCGACGTCCTGACTTTC.

This chain links TRBV18 with TRBJ2-7, with 11 bases matching TRBD1. The CDR3 contains 15 residues. The V and J ends lost 2 bases and 5 bases, in that order; junction bases with no gene match: 5. Germline lookup yields CDR1 KGHSH and CDR2 LQKENI. The CDR3 region is CASSPIGQGAHEQYF. CDR3 DNA sequence: TGTGCCAGCTCACCAATAGGACAGGGGGCCCACGAGCAGTACTTC.

The chain employs TRBV12-5 and TRBJ2-3; the D is unclear. Germline V lookup: CDR1 LGHNT, CDR2 FRNRAP. V dropped 4 bases and J dropped 0 bases, with 14 bases sitting between them. This CDR3 has 16 amino acids. The CDR3 bases are TGTGCTAGTGGTTCCCCCTATGAGGACAGCACAGATACGCAGTATTTT. It specifies CASGSPYEDSTDTQYF.

The chain employs TRBV24-1 and TRBJ1-1; 11 positions match TRBD1. J gave up 0 bases and V 3 bases, and 14 bases lay outside the gene matches. Germline CDR1 KGHDR, CDR2 SFDVKD. CDR3 size: 20 residues. This chain's CDR3 is CATSDKGAGTGGRVNTEAFF. The CDR3 DNA reads as TGTGCCACCAGTGATAAGGGAGCCGGGACAGGGGGTCGAGTGAACACTGAAGCTTTCTTT.